This section outlines one T cell receptor beta chain sequence together with its context. The data were taken from a study of PD-L1 blockade in urothelial cancer. From germline, CDR1 is MGHRA and CDR2 YSYEKL. This CDR3 has 18 residues. J gave up 7 bases and V 0 bases, and 14 bases lay outside the gene matches. Profiled with immunoSEQ multiplex PCR; TCRdb holds only in-frame clones, not every one. The sample shows about 82,000 clones, 82% of them seen only once. The sample was PBMCs, taken around atezolizumab (anti-PD-L1) treatment. The receptor was derived from a man between 65 and 85 years old with urothelial cancer. This chain uses TRBV4-1 with TRBJ1-4; TRBD1 matches 7 bases. The CDR3: CASSQDFADRATGEKLFF. CDR3 coding DNA: TGCGCCAGCAGCCAAGACTTCGCCGACAGGGCCACGGGTGAAAAACTGTTTTTT.